This T cell receptor (beta chain) was documented in a study of somatic mutations in cytotoxic T cells in rheumatoid arthritis. Study-wide points: Any difference in CD8+ T-cell clonality between patients who had rheumatoid arthritis and healthy controls who were age-matched was not statistically significant. A single CD8+ clone exceeded 20% of CD8+ cells in about an eighth of the 65 patients.

The method was immunoSEQ multiplex PCR; TCRdb's version includes in-frame clones alone and lacks a portion of them. This sample has over 5,500 clones, with 82% found just once. Regarding this clone: Its specificity is unknown.

V was shortened by 2 bases and J by 2 bases, with 8 bases between the two germline ends. Per the germline V gene, CDR1 is SGDLS and CDR2 is YYNGEE. The CDR3 covers 14 residues. This receptor was identified in an adult with rheumatoid arthritis. The sequencing sample was made of CD8+ T cells sorted from blood. The chain employs TRBV9 and TRBJ2-1; no definite D call. For the CDR3, the DNA is TGTGCCAGCAGCGTTGACTGGGCCTACAATGAGCAGTTCTTC. Translated: CASSVDWAYNEQFF.